The TCR beta chain under discussion was sequenced for a study of T cells in Graves' hyperthyroidism and ophthalmopathy. Study-level information: Peripheral blood was drawn at first diagnosis, prior to all treatment. General study points: Blood shared most expanded thyroid clonotypes above 0.001. Onset of ophthalmopathy came a median roughly 6.9 months after the model predicted it.

Amplified regions were TCR beta CDR3 sequences from RNA transcripts. Researchers ran a first-round RT-PCR on the TCR CDR3 using the HTBI primer set. TCRdb re-derived calls from the multiplex PCR reads in MiXCR, one entry per CDR3 protein. The sample lists hundreds of thousands of distinct CDR3 sequences; roughly 25% were seen once. CDR1 DFQATT and CDR2 SNEGSKA come from the germline V gene (reference sequence). The CDR3 has 13 amino acids. V was pared by 2 bases and J by 7 bases, with 9 bases between. This clonotype has more than one count but fewer than ten. Its antigen is still unknown. This chain joins TRBV20-1 and TRBJ1-6, with D unresolved. The sample comprised blood. This sequence was found in a man aged 50-60 years with Graves' hyperthyroidism. The CDR3 nucleotides read TGCAGTGCTAGACGGCAGGTCAATTCACCCCTCCACTTT. Its protein product is CSARRQVNSPLHF.